This entry lists 26 T cell receptor beta chains sequenced from one sample in a study of graft-versus-host responses after intestinal transplantation (dated by TCRdb to the early 2020s). These TCRs' antigens remain unknown. The time point label, as the study defines it: cells obtained before transplantation from donor or recipient. The protocol used for the library was the immunoSEQ multiplex PCR assay. The table comes from immuneACCESS by way of TCRdb, which keeps in-frame sequences with V and J called. Part of the clones is missing from these tables; in studies checked, under half for an unresolved V gene and the rest for unknown reasons. Here the sample has about 120,000 clones; over 80% occur a single time. The top ten clones comprise roughly 0.12% of the sample. Sequenced here: unstimulated CD4+ T cells sorted from spleen or lymph node cells, sampled before intestinal transplant. Receptors originate from a human donor who received an intestinal transplant.

This rearrangement joins TRBV30 to TRBJ2-5; 14 bases are shared with TRBD2. Germline-derived CDR1 and CDR2 are GTSNPN and SVGIG (reference sequence). Trimming at V came to 2 bases and at J to 4 bases, leaving 3 bases not matched to a gene. The CDR3 extends over 15 amino acids. The CDR3 is CAWSFGLAGGETQYF. The CDR3 DNA follows: TGTGCCTGGAGTTTTGGACTAGCGGGAGGAGAGACCCAGTACTTC.

The CDR3 is CAWSGTGGYEQYF. DNA of the CDR3: TGTGCCTGGAGTGGGACAGGGGGATACGAGCAGTACTTC. The V gene is TRBV30, the J gene TRBJ2-7; 10 bases are a match to TRBD1. Losses at the gene ends were 1 base for V and 4 bases for J; bases not matched to a gene: 1. From germline, CDR1 is GTSNPN and CDR2 SVGIG (reference sequence). The CDR3 runs 13 residues. The full variable domain, with the rest looked up from reference TRBV30 and TRBJ2-7, is SQTIHQWPATLVQPVGSPLSLECTVEGTSNPNLYWYRQAAGRGLQLLFYSVGIGQISSEVPQNLSASRPQDRQFILSSKKLLLSDSGFYLCAWSGTGGYEQYFGPGTRLTVT.

The chain recombines TRBV30 with TRBJ1-2; tentative D call: TRBD1 (6 bases). The CDR3 length is 13 residues. Trimming shortened V by 2 bases and J by 5 bases, and 12 bases separated the two germline ends. The germline CDR1 and CDR2 sequences are GTSNPN and SVGIG (reference sequence). CDR3 DNA: TGTGCCTGGAGTAGAACAGGGAAATATGGCTACACCTTC. This translates into CAWSRTGKYGYTF.

The chain carries TRBV5-4 and TRBJ1-1; D is uncertain. V lost 5 bases and J lost 2, with 7 bases in between. Germline V gene lookup returns CDR1 SGHNT and CDR2 YYREEE (reference sequence). This CDR3 is 12 amino acids long. The CDR3 is CASSQVNTEAFF. The CDR3 nucleotides read TGTGCCAGCAGTCAAGTAAACACTGAAGCTTTCTTT.

V is TRBV29-1 and J is TRBJ1-1, with unresolved D. Germline values: CDR1 SQVTM, CDR2 ANQGSEA. The CDR3 length is 12 residues. V was clipped by 4 bases and J by 1 base, with 7 bases between them. The CDR3 protein is CSVVPGNTEAFF. The CDR3 DNA is TGCAGCGTTGTTCCGGGGAACACTGAAGCTTTCTTT. Looking up the rest from reference TRBV29-1 and TRBJ1-1 gives the full variable domain: SAVISQKPSRDICQRGTSLTIQCQVDSQVTMMFWYRQQPGQSLTLIATANQGSEATYESGFVIDKFPISRPNLTFSTLTVSNMSPEDSSIYLCSVVPGNTEAFFGQGTRLTVV.

The chain is built from TRBV14 and TRBJ1-5; 7 bases are a match to TRBD1. Per the germline V gene, CDR1 is SGHDN and CDR2 is FVKESK. V shed 0 bases and J 4 bases; nucleotides not matched to a gene: 12. The CDR3 runs 18 residues. CDR3: CASSQDCRRGDPNQPQHF. For the CDR3, the DNA is TGTGCCAGCAGCCAAGATTGTCGCAGGGGGGACCCTAATCAGCCCCAGCATTTT.

The J gene is TRBJ1-3, the V gene TRBV28; no definite D call. With 4 bases removed from V and 3 bases from J, the gap between germline ends came to 7 bases. CDR3 length: 13 residues. Germline lookup yields CDR1 MDHEN and CDR2 SYDVKM. The CDR3 nucleotides read TGTGCCAGCAGTTACGGCAGTGGAAACACCATATATTTT. This translates into CASSYGSGNTIYF.

The rearrangement uses TRBV5-1 and TRBJ2-1; D possibly corresponds to TRBD2 (5 bases). Trimming removed 4 bases from V and 9 bases from J, with 17 bases in between. CDR3 length: 14 residues. CDR1 SGHRS and CDR2 YFSETQ come from the germline V gene. CDR3 sequence reads: CASSVLRNGVEQFF. The CDR3 DNA is TGCGCCAGCAGCGTGCTCCGTAACGGGGTTGAGCAGTTCTTC.

This rearrangement joins TRBV5-1 to TRBJ1-1; the match to TRBD1 covers 9 bases. V lost 4 bases, J lost 5 bases, and 6 bases stayed unmatched. The germline gives CDR1 SGHRS, CDR2 YFSETQ. The CDR3 extends over 14 amino acids. The CDR3 loop reads CASSGGQGWTEAFF. CDR3 coding DNA: TGCGCCAGCAGCGGGGGACAGGGCTGGACTGAAGCTTTCTTT.

The V call is TRBV30, the J call TRBJ1-5; D unresolved. V lost 2 bases to trimming and J lost 0 bases, with 8 bases between them. This CDR3 contains 14 residues. CDR1 and CDR2 (germline): GTSNPN, SVGIG (reference sequence). CDR3 protein: CAWSPGNSNQPQHF. CDR3 DNA sequence: TGTGCCTGGAGTCCCGGAAATAGCAATCAGCCCCAGCATTTT.

The J gene is TRBJ2-3, the V gene TRBV4-1; the match to TRBD2 covers 7 bases. The germline CDR1 and CDR2 sequences are MGHRA and YSYEKL. V was clipped by 4 bases and J by 2 bases; unmatched bases: 9. The CDR3 is 16 amino acids. In DNA, the CDR3 is TGCGCCAGCAGCCGGACGGGGGGACTCGACACAGATACGCAGTATTTT. Amino acid sequence: CASSRTGGLDTDTQYF.

The chain recombines TRBV10-1 with TRBJ2-7; the match to TRBD1 covers 10 bases. Per germline, CDR1 WNHNN and CDR2 SYGVQD (reference sequence). The CDR3 covers 16 residues. The ends lost 5 bases at V and 0 bases at J; junction bases unmatched: 7. CDR3 DNA: TGCGCCAGCAGTCCCGGGACAGGGGCTAGCTCCTACGAGCAGTACTTC. Translation: CASSPGTGASSYEQYF.

The CDR3 DNA sequence: TGTGCCAGTCACAGGGGAACGGAGGACTATGGCTACACCTTC. It encodes CASHRGTEDYGYTF. The V and J genes are TRBV19 and TRBJ1-2, with 7 bases that match TRBD1. V gave up 8 bases and J gave up 3 bases; unmatched junction bases: 9. CDR3 length: 14 residues. The V gene's germline CDR1 is LNHDA and CDR2 SQIVND (reference sequence).

The genes are TRBV6-5 and TRBJ1-1; D gene ambiguous. This CDR3 has 13 amino acids. CDR1 is MNHEY and CDR2 is SVGAGI in the germline V gene. Trimming shortened V by 8 bases and J by 2 bases, and 12 bases separated the two germline ends. The CDR3 DNA sequence: TGTGCCAGCGGACGAGAAAAAAACACTGAAGCTTTCTTT. Protein product: CASGREKNTEAFF.

This clone appeared once. The chain carries TRBV7-9 and TRBJ2-7; D is ambiguous. From germline, CDR1 is SEHNR and CDR2 FQNEAQ (reference sequence). The CDR3 has 13 residues. Trimming removed 3 bases from V and 3 bases from J, with 9 bases in between. The CDR3 loop is CASSFYSVYEQYF. In DNA form, the CDR3 reads TGTGCCAGCAGCTTCTACTCCGTCTACGAGCAGTACTTC. Filled out from reference TRBV7-9 and TRBJ2-7, the complete variable domain reads DTGVSQNPRHKITKRGQNVTFRCDPISEHNRLYWYRQTLGQGPEFLTYFQNEAQLEKSRLLSDRFSAERPKGSFSTLEIQRTEQGDSAMYLCASSFYSVYEQYFGPGTRLTVT.

CDR3 bases: TGTGCCAGCAGACTGACAGGGATTAACACCGGGGAGCTGTTTTTT. This gives the protein CASRLTGINTGELFF. This chain joins TRBV28 and TRBJ2-2, with 7 bases matching TRBD1. With V trimmed by 6 bases and J by 2 bases, 6 bases remained unmatched. The CDR3 totals 15 residues. CDR1 is MDHEN and CDR2 is SYDVKM in the germline V gene.

The sample holds one count of this clone. V usage is TRBV30 and J usage is TRBJ1-5; D is possibly TRBD1 (5 bases). The V gene's germline CDR1 is GTSNPN and CDR2 SVGIG (reference sequence). This CDR3 contains 17 residues. Trimming stripped 2 bases from V and 5 bases from J, with 22 bases between. CDR3 bases: TGTGCCTGGAGTACCCCCGAGGGGTCTTGGAAGGATCAGCCCCAGCATTTT. It translates to CAWSTPEGSWKDQPQHF.

This chain links TRBV5-1 with TRBJ1-3, with D hard to call. This CDR3 is built from 13 residues. V was pared by 7 bases and J by 4 bases, with 12 bases between. The germline gives CDR1 SGHRS, CDR2 YFSETQ. The CDR3 loop is CASAEGTGNTIYF. CDR3 coding DNA: TGCGCCAGCGCCGAGGGCACCGGAAACACCATATATTTT. Together with reference TRBV5-1 and TRBJ1-3, the CDR3 gives the full variable domain: KAGVTQTPRYLIKTRGQQVTLSCSPISGHRSVSWYQQTPGQGLQFLFEYFSETQRNKGNFPGRFSGRQFSNSRSEMNVSTLELGDSALYLCASAEGTGNTIYFGEGSWLTVV.

The V gene is TRBV2, the J gene TRBJ2-5; D is possibly TRBD1 or TRBD2 (5 bases each). The DNA matches TRBJ2-7 better at its end, which makes the J call doubtful. The V gene's germline CDR1 is SNHLY and CDR2 FYNNEI. The CDR3 is made up of 14 amino acids. CDR3 bases: TGTGCCAGCAGACCGGGACGGAGCTCCTACGAGCAGTACTTC. This encodes CASRPGRSSYEQYF.

The V gene is TRBV5-1, the J gene TRBJ1-3; D possibly corresponds to TRBD1 (5 bases). The germline V gene has CDR1 SGHRS and CDR2 YFSETQ. The CDR3 runs 15 residues. The V and J ends lost 1 base and 4 bases respectively, with 12 bases between them. In nucleotides, the CDR3 is TGCGCCAGCAGCTTGTTTCCAGGGTCAGGAAACACCATATATTTT. Residues: CASSLFPGSGNTIYF.

This chain joins TRBV9 and TRBJ2-1; 10 bases are a match to TRBD2. The CDR3 covers 16 residues. Trimming took 4 bases from V and 1 from J; bases not matched to a gene: 5. Germline V gene lookup returns CDR1 SGDLS and CDR2 YYNGEE. The CDR3 loop reads CASSSGTSASYNEQFF. CDR3 coding DNA: TGTGCCAGCAGCTCTGGGACTAGCGCTTCCTACAATGAGCAGTTCTTC.

This chain connects TRBV7-2 to TRBJ1-4; TRBD1 might be the D (5 bases). V lost 7 bases to trimming and J lost 2 bases, with 11 bases between them. The CDR3 is 14 amino acids. The germline CDR1 and CDR2 sequences are SGHTA and FQGNSA. Written as DNA, the CDR3 is TGTGCCAGCAACGGGGGACCGACTAATGAAAAACTGTTTTTT. Translated, it gives CASNGGPTNEKLFF. Variable domain in full (rest from reference TRBV7-2 and TRBJ1-4): GAGVSQSPSNKVTEKGKDVELRCDPISGHTALYWYRQSLGQGLEFLIYFQGNSAPDKSGLPSDRFSAERTGGSVSTLTIQRTQQEDSAVYLCASNGGPTNEKLFFGSGTQLSVL.

The chain combines TRBV28 with TRBJ2-7; D assignment may be TRBD1 or TRBD2 (5 bases each). This CDR3 spans 17 amino acids. Germline lookup yields CDR1 MDHEN and CDR2 SYDVKM. The V gene lost 4 bases and the J gene lost 4 bases, with 23 bases spanning the gap. This CDR3 is CASSSELPGARPYEQYF. As DNA, the CDR3 is TGTGCCAGCAGTTCCGAACTGCCCGGGGCGAGACCTTACGAGCAGTACTTC.

This chain connects TRBV7-9 to TRBJ2-6; D remains ambiguous. The CDR3 is 18 residues long. The V and J ends lost 5 bases and 0 bases respectively, with 17 bases between them. Germline V CDR1 and CDR2: SEHNR, FQNEAQ (reference sequence). DNA of the CDR3: TGTGCCAGCAGCGGCCCGGGCACCCTATTCTCTGGGGCCAACGTCCTGACTTTC. This sequence encodes CASSGPGTLFSGANVLTF.

V is TRBV4-1 and J is TRBJ1-5; tentative D call: TRBD1 (6 bases). The CDR3 runs to 17 residues. Trimming removed 4 bases from V and 4 bases from J, with 20 bases in between. Germline values: CDR1 MGHRA, CDR2 YSYEKL. CDR3 sequence reads: CASSRSGSIRGNQPQHF. The CDR3 DNA follows: TGCGCCAGCAGCCGAAGTGGGTCGATTAGGGGGAATCAGCCCCAGCATTTT.

This clone has just one count. The rearrangement uses TRBV27 and TRBJ2-7; the match to TRBD2 covers 7 bases. Per germline, CDR1 MNHEY and CDR2 SMNVEV (reference sequence). There are 15 residues in the CDR3. Trimming took 3 bases from V and 3 from J; bases not matched to a gene: 8. CDR3 protein: CASSFGESGIYEQYF. The CDR3 DNA sequence: TGTGCCAGCAGTTTTGGAGAGAGCGGGATCTACGAGCAGTACTTC.